This record looks at one T cell receptor (beta chain) sequence and its context. Its antigen remains unknown. This sample was included in a study of T cell repertoires in cytomegalovirus infection. Study in general: Public TCR beta signatures marked donors with CMV infection and the matching HLA. Study-wide findings and caveats: People with CMV and the relevant HLA were identified by cumulative public TCR beta family frequency.

TCRdb analysed the reads with MiXCR anew, one entry per CDR3 protein. The sample consists of about 320,000 distinct CDR3 sequences, 9% to 9.5% of them appearing once. V was clipped by 3 bases and J by 6 bases; unmatched bases: 6. CDR3 length: 15 amino acids. The germline CDR1 and CDR2 sequences are DFQATT and SNEGSKA (reference sequence). The chain joins TRBV20-1 to TRBJ2-1; 12 nucleotides match TRBD2. The receptor's source is a human donor in good health (CMV status not recorded). Some clones in this sample may be carry-over from other donors' samples. The sequenced material came from PBMCs. In nucleotides, the CDR3 is TGCAGTGCTAGGCCGACTAGCGGGAGCATCAATGAGCAGTTCTTC. Its protein product is CSARPTSGSINEQFF.